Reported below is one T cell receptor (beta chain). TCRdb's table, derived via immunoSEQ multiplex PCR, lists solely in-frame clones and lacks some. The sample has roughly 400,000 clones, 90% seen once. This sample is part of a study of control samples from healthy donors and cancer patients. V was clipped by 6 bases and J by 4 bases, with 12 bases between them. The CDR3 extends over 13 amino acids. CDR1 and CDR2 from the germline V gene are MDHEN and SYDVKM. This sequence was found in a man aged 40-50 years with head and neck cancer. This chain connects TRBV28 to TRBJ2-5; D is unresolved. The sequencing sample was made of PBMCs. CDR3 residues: CASRPDGSETQYF. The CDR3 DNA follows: TGTGCCAGCAGACCGGACGGTTCAGAGACCCAGTACTTC.